A single sample is the source of the 4 T cell receptor beta chains below, sequenced in a study of somatic mutations in cytotoxic T cells in rheumatoid arthritis. Sequenced by immunoSEQ multiplex PCR; TCRdb stores in-frame clones only, minus some. The sample lists 5,500 or so clones; around four fifths were seen once. What was sequenced was CD8+ T cells sorted from blood. The receptor set was obtained from an adult with rheumatoid arthritis.

The chain employs TRBV7-2 and TRBJ1-5; the D is unclear. V shed 1 base and J shed 4 bases, with 5 bases lying between them. This CDR3 spans 13 amino acids. The germline CDR1 and CDR2 sequences are SGHTA and FQGNSA. The CDR3 spells CASSLGVNQPQHF. CDR3 nucleotide sequence: TGTGCCAGCAGCTTAGGAGTGAATCAGCCCCAGCATTTT.

The chain combines TRBV6-6 with TRBJ1-2; no definite D call. The CDR3 extends over 12 amino acids. V lost 0 bases, J lost 3 bases, and 2 bases lay in between. CDR1 MNHNY and CDR2 SVGAGI come from the germline V gene (reference sequence). CDR3 residues: CASSYSYYGYTF. CDR3 bases: TGTGCCAGCAGTTACTCGTACTATGGCTACACCTTC.

V gene TRBV2 combines with J gene TRBJ2-7; D is unresolved. Trimming left V 10 bases short and J 2 bases short, with 18 bases between. The CDR3 is made up of 14 amino acids. Germline V gene sequence: CDR1 SNHLY, CDR2 FYNNEI. Here the CDR3 DNA reads TGTGCCACTACTCAGGACGGCTTGACCTACGAGCAGTACTTC. Translating it yields CATTQDGLTYEQYF.

The chain couples TRBV6-5 to TRBJ1-1, with D uncertain. The CDR3 covers 15 residues. Trimming took off 0 bases at V and 1 base at J, with 9 bases between the two ends. Germline V lookup: CDR1 MNHEY, CDR2 SVGAGI. CDR3 residues: CASSYSSSGNTEAFF. CDR3 nucleotides: TGTGCCAGCAGTTACTCGAGTAGCGGGAACACTGAAGCTTTCTTT.